This TCR beta chain was recovered during a study of OX40 agonist ivuxolimab in advanced cancers. Germline CDR1 and CDR2: SGDLS and YYNGEE. This CDR3 has 14 amino acids. The ends were cut back, 0 bases at V and 8 bases at J, with 14 bases in the middle. The method was immunoSEQ multiplex PCR; TCRdb's version includes in-frame clones alone and lacks a portion of them. The profile shows 60,000 to 70,000 clones, roughly 82% of them singletons. This chain joins TRBV9 and TRBJ1-2; D unresolved. The specimen was CD4+ or CD8+ T cells sorted from blood, collected in a trial of the OX40 agonist ivuxolimab. The clonotype was recovered from an adult with an advanced solid tumor such as melanoma, head and neck, liver or kidney cancer. The CDR3 sequence: CASSVGKWEIGYTF. The CDR3 DNA is TGTGCCAGCAGCGTAGGTAAATGGGAAATCGGCTACACCTTC.